These T cell receptor beta chains were read from a single sample in a study of shared clonotypes between healthy human individuals. Here immunoSEQ multiplex PCR was the method, and the copy in TCRdb shows in-frame clones only, minus some. This repertoire shows hundreds of thousands of clones, around 95% found once; its top ten account for about 0.11%. Material for sequencing was naive CD8+ T cells sorted from blood. Receptors originate from a woman aged 30 to 39 in good health. The CDR3 runs from the conserved cysteine through the conserved F or W. The order of the fields is D gene, J gene, V gene, clone size, CDR3 DNA, CDR3 protein. A D gene is named only where the DNA matches it firmly. Clone sizes are given selectively: once, few, many, or a class where the clone is expanded.

>TRBD2|TRBJ2-7|TRBV7-9|few
TGTGCCAGCACCCCGGGGGGGATCTACGAGCAGTACTTC
CASTPGGIYEQYF
>-|TRBJ2-7|TRBV28|-
TGTGCCAGCAGTTTGGGGGGTGAGGGCTACGAGCAGTACTTC
CASSLGGEGYEQYF
>TRBD2|TRBJ2-3|TRBV6-5|-
TGTGCCAGCAGTAACTTAGCGGGAGGGCCGACAGATACGCAGTATTTT
CASSNLAGGPTDTQYF
>TRBD1|TRBJ1-2|TRBV5-1|-
TGCGCCAGCAGCTTGTTTCGTGGGACAGATGGCTACACCTTC
CASSLFRGTDGYTF
>TRBD2|TRBJ2-7|TRBV7-9|-
TGTGCCAGCAGCCGCTGGGGGGGAGGTTTGTCCAGCTCCTACGAGCAGTACTTC
CASSRWGGGLSSSYEQYF
>TRBD1|TRBJ2-7|TRBV4-1|-
TGCGCCAGCAGCCAAACCGGGACAGGGGGCTACGAGCAGTACTTC
CASSQTGTGGYEQYF
>-|TRBJ2-7|TRBV7-2|-
TGTGCCAGCAGCTTAGCGGGACGAGAGGAGTACTTC
CASSLAGREEYF
>TRBD1|TRBJ1-5|TRBV28|-
TGTGCCAGCAGTATCGACAGGGGGACTCAGCCCCAGCATTTT
CASSIDRGTQPQHF
>-|TRBJ2-7|TRBV30|-
TGTGCCTGGGGCGCCGGGAGATTCAACGAGCAGTACTTC
CAWGAGRFNEQYF
>TRBD2|TRBJ2-3|TRBV15|-
TGTGCCACCAGCAGAGAGGGGAGCGGGAGGGGCACAGATACGCAGTATTTT
CATSREGSGRGTDTQYF
>TRBD1|TRBJ2-3|TRBV11-2|-
TGTGCCAGCAGCTCCAGGGGGCCGGATACGCAGTATTTT
CASSSRGPDTQYF
>-|TRBJ2-1|TRBV27|-
TGTGCCAGCAGTCCACGTCAGGGGAGCTCCTACAATGAGCAGTTCTTC
CASSPRQGSSYNEQFF
>TRBD2|TRBJ2-1|TRBV5-3|-
TGTGCCCGAATAGCGGGAGGAAATTACAATGAGCAGTTCTTC
CARIAGGNYNEQFF
>-|TRBJ1-2|TRBV6-1|-
TGTGCCAGCAGTGAACTTCTGAAAGGCTCCTATGGCTACACCTTC
CASSELLKGSYGYTF
>-|TRBJ2-5|TRBV27|-
TGTGCCAGCAGTTTAATAGCGCAAGAGACCCAGTACTTC
CASSLIAQETQYF
>TRBD2|TRBJ2-3|TRBV4-1|-
TGCGCCAGCAGCCACACCGCCGGCCAGCGGGAGATGAGCACAGATACGCAGTATTTT
CASSHTAGQREMSTDTQYF
>-|TRBJ2-5|TRBV4-2|-
TGTGCCAGCAGCCAAGATTGGGCAGCCCTCGAGACCCAGTACTTC
CASSQDWAALETQYF
>-|TRBJ1-5|TRBV28|-
TGTGCCAGCAGTTTACGAGAGAGCAATCAGCCCCAGCATTTT
CASSLRESNQPQHF
>-|TRBJ2-1|TRBV7-9|-
TGTGCCAGCAGCCTCGGAGGCGGGAATGAGCAGTTCTTC
CASSLGGGNEQFF
>TRBD1|TRBJ2-7|TRBV28|-
TGTGCCAGCAGTTTTCTAACGGACAGGGATTACGAGCAGTACTTC
CASSFLTDRDYEQYF
>-|TRBJ2-1|TRBV6-5|-
TGTGCCAGCAGTTACTCGGGGTTTGGGCGCTACAATGAGCAGTTCTTC
CASSYSGFGRYNEQFF
>TRBD1|TRBJ1-5|TRBV28|-
TGTGCCAGCAGCGACGGACAGGGGTGGCAGCCCCAGCATTTT
CASSDGQGWQPQHF
>TRBD1|TRBJ2-5|TRBV11-2|-
TGTGCCAGCAGCTTAGATCTTAAGGGGGCCGCAGTGGGCCAGTACTTC
CASSLDLKGAAVGQYF
>-|TRBJ2-7|TRBV28|-
TGTGCCAGCAGTTTTTCTACGACAGGAGTTTATGAGCAGTACTTC
CASSFSTTGVYEQYF
>-|TRBJ2-5|TRBV28|-
TGTGCCAGCAGTTGGTTCAGGGGCCGGGAGACCCAGTACTTC
CASSWFRGRETQYF
>-|TRBJ2-5|TRBV5-1|-
TGCGCCAGCAGCTTCGGGGACGAAGGCCAAGAGACCCAGTACTTC
CASSFGDEGQETQYF
>TRBD2|TRBJ2-7|TRBV5-4|few
TGTGCCAGCAGCTTGGTCGGGGGAGGGGACGAGCAGTACTTC
CASSLVGGGDEQYF
>TRBD1|TRBJ1-4|TRBV27|once
TGTGCCAGCAGTATCACAGGGGGCGATTGGGAAAAACTGTTTTTT
CASSITGGDWEKLFF
>TRBD2|TRBJ2-1|TRBV9|-
TGTGCCAGCAGTGAGTGGACTAGCGGGAGACACAATGAGCAGTTCTTC
CASSEWTSGRHNEQFF
>-|TRBJ2-7|TRBV2|-
TGTGCCAGCGCCATGTACGAGCAGTACTTC
CASAMYEQYF
>-|TRBJ2-7|TRBV11-3|-
TGTGCCAGCAGCCCCGGAGGGGAGGCCTACGAGCAGTACTTC
CASSPGGEAYEQYF
>-|TRBJ2-7|TRBV2|-
TGTGCCAGCAGTGGTGTACCATACGAGCAGTACTTC
CASSGVPYEQYF
>TRBD2|TRBJ2-3|TRBV4-1|-
TGCGCCAGCAGCCTCCCGCCTAGCGGGAGATTAAGTGATACGCAGTATTTT
CASSLPPSGRLSDTQYF
>TRBD2|TRBJ2-7|TRBV6-5|-
TGTGCCAGCACTGCCAGCGGGAGGGCCTTCCACGAGCAGTACTTC
CASTASGRAFHEQYF
>-|TRBJ2-7|TRBV7-9|few
TGTGCCAGCAGCTTAGGGACACCCTACGAGCAGTACTTC
CASSLGTPYEQYF
>-|TRBJ2-2|TRBV27|-
TGTGCCAGCAGTCCGGGAATGAACACCGGGGAGCTGTTTTTT
CASSPGMNTGELFF
>-|TRBJ2-1|TRBV7-9|-
TGTGCCAGCAGCCCGGAGACAGGCGTCCTCTACAATGAGCAGTTCTTC
CASSPETGVLYNEQFF
>-|TRBJ2-7|TRBV5-6|-
TGTGCCAGCAGCAGAGCCGAACGGGACTACGAGCAGTACTTC
CASSRAERDYEQYF
>TRBD2|TRBJ2-7|TRBV5-8|-
TGTGCCAGCACCCTGGGGGGGTCAGCGCGGATAAACGAGCAGTACTTC
CASTLGGSARINEQYF
>-|TRBJ2-2|TRBV11-2|-
TGTGCCAGCAGTCACGTTACAGGGTCAGCGAACACCGGGGAGCTGTTTTTT
CASSHVTGSANTGELFF
>-|TRBJ2-2|TRBV11-3|-
TGTGCCAGCTTCGACCGGGGGAGGTGGACCGGGGAGCTGTTTTTT
CASFDRGRWTGELFF
>-|TRBJ1-3|TRBV7-9|-
TGTGCCAGCAGCCAGTCGGAAAACAGGGACCTAAGGGGAAACACCATATATTTT
CASSQSENRDLRGNTIYF
>-|TRBJ1-2|TRBV2|-
TGTGCCAGCAGCGGCAGGAGTACTGGCTACACCTTC
CASSGRSTGYTF
>TRBD2|TRBJ2-7|TRBV28|-
TGTGCCAGCAGTCCGGGACTAGCGGGAGGAAACTACGAGCAGTACTTC
CASSPGLAGGNYEQYF
>-|TRBJ2-5|TRBV11-2|-
TGTGCCAGCAGCTTGGTCAGACCCCAAGAGACCCAGTACTTC
CASSLVRPQETQYF
>TRBD2|TRBJ2-7|TRBV15|-
TGTGCCACCAGCACCGGGACTAGCGGGAGTGACGAGCAGTACTTC
CATSTGTSGSDEQYF
>-|TRBJ2-3|TRBV13|-
TGTGCCAGCAGCTTAGGCCAAGGGTCGTCCACAGATACGCAGTATTTT
CASSLGQGSSTDTQYF
>-|TRBJ1-5|TRBV5-6|-
TGTGCCAGCAGCCGAGGACCCAGTAGCAATCAGCCCCAGCATTTT
CASSRGPSSNQPQHF
>-|TRBJ2-7|TRBV19|-
TGTGCCAGTAGTTCCGGGGCCTGGGCCTGGGTCCACGAGCAGTACTTC
CASSSGAWAWVHEQYF
>TRBD2|TRBJ2-7|TRBV9|-
TGTGCCAGCAGCGTAGGAACTAGCGGGTCCTACGAGCAGTACTTC
CASSVGTSGSYEQYF
>-|TRBJ2-7|TRBV10-1|once
TGCGCCAGCAGTGACGGAGGGGCCGAGCAGTACTTC
CASSDGGAEQYF